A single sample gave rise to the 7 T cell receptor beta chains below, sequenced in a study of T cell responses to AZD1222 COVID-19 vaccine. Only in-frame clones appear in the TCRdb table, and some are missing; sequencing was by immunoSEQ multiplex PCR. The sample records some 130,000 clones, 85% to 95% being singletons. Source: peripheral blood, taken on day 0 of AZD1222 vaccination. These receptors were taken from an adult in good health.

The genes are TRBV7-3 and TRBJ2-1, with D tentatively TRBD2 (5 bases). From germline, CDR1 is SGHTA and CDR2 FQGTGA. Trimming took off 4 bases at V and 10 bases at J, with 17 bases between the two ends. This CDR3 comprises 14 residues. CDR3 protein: CASSYSGSIIEQFF. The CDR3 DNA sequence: TGTGCCAGCAGCTACAGCGGTAGCATTATCGAGCAGTTCTTC.

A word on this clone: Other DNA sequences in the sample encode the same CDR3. The CDR3 spells CASSPTGVTEAFF. The CDR3 bases are TGTGCCAGCTCACCAACAGGGGTGACTGAAGCTTTCTTT. The rearrangement joins TRBV18 to TRBJ1-1; 7 positions agree with TRBD1. This CDR3 has 13 amino acids. V gave up 2 bases and J gave up 5 bases; unmatched junction bases: 2. Germline CDR1 is KGHSH and CDR2 is LQKENI. Combining the CDR3 with reference TRBV18 and TRBJ1-1 gives the whole variable domain NAGVMQNPRHLVRRRGQEARLRCSPMKGHSHVYWYRQLPEEGLKFMVYLQKENIIDESGMPKERFSAEFPKEGPSILRIQQVVRGDSAAYFCASSPTGVTEAFFGQGTRLTVV.

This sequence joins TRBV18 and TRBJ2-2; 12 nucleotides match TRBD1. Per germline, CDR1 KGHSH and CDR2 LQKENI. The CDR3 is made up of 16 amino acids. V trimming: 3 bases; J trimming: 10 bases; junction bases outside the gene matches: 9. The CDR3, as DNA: TGTGCCAGCTCACCCACCGGGACAGGGGGCTACGAGGAGCTGTTTTTT. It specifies CASSPTGTGGYEELFF.

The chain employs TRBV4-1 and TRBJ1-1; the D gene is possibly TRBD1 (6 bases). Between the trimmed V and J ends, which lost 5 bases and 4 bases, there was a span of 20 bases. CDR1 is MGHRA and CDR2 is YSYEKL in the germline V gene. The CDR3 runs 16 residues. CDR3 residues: CASSNPVLRGVTEAFF. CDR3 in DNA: TGCGCCAGCAGCAACCCAGTTTTGAGGGGGGTCACTGAAGCTTTCTTT.

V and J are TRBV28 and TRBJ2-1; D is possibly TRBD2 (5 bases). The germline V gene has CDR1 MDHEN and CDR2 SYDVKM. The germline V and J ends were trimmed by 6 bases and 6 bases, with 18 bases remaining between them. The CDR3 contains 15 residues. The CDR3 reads CASRSGITTINEQFF. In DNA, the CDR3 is TGTGCCAGCAGATCCGGGATCACTACAATCAATGAGCAGTTCTTC.

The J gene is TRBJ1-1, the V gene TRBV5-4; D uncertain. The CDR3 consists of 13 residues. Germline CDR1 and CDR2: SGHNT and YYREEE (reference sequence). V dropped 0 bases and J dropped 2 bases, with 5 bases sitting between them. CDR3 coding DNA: TGTGCCAGCAGCTTGGTGCCTAACACTGAAGCTTTCTTT. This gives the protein CASSLVPNTEAFF.

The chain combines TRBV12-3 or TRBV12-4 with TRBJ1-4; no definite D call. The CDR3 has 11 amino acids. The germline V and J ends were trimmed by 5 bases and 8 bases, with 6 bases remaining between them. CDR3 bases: TGTGCCAGCAGTACCGGCGAAAAACTGTTTTTT. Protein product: CASSTGEKLFF.